This is a list of T cell receptor beta chains from one sample in a study of OX40 agonist ivuxolimab in advanced cancers. The assay was immunoSEQ multiplex PCR, and TCRdb's table has in-frame clones only and misses some. The table lists about 69,000 clones, about 80% of them singletons. Sequenced material: CD4+ or CD8+ T cells sorted from blood, taken in a trial of the OX40 agonist ivuxolimab. The receptors derive from an adult with an advanced solid tumor such as melanoma, head and neck, liver or kidney cancer. The CDR3 runs from the conserved cysteine through the conserved F or W. The order of the fields is V gene, CDR3 length, J gene, clone size, D gene, CDR3 DNA, CDR3 protein. The D gene is left open where the match is weak. Some rows have no size entry. The others give once, few or many, or a class for an expanded clone.

V: TRBV19; length: 18; J: TRBJ1-4; size: .; D: .; DNA: TGTGCCAGTAGCTCACCTCCCGGTATAGGGGGGGCCCATGAAAAACTGTTTTTT; CDR3: CASSSPPGIGGAHEKLFF
V: TRBV10-2; length: 13; J: TRBJ2-3; size: .; D: .; DNA: TGCGCCAGCAGTGAGCCGGGGAGTGGTACGCAGTATTTT; CDR3: CASSEPGSGTQYF
V: TRBV27; length: 17; J: TRBJ2-2; size: .; D: TRBD2; DNA: TGTGCCAGCAGTTTTATGGCGGGAGGGGGTAACACCGGGGAGCTGTTTTTT; CDR3: CASSFMAGGGNTGELFF
V: TRBV27; length: 14; J: TRBJ1-5; size: few; D: TRBD1; DNA: TGTGCCAGCAGTGCACAGGGGGCCCGCCAGCCCCAGCATTTT; CDR3: CASSAQGARQPQHF
V: TRBV6-4; length: 15; J: TRBJ2-3; size: .; D: TRBD2; DNA: TGTGCCAGCAGCCCGGGGGGGCTCGGCACAGATACGCAGTATTTT; CDR3: CASSPGGLGTDTQYF
V: TRBV6-6; length: 14; J: TRBJ1-5; size: .; D: .; DNA: TGTGCCAGCAGTTACAGCCGGAGCAATCAGCCCCAGCATTTT; CDR3: CASSYSRSNQPQHF
V: TRBV27; length: 16; J: TRBJ1-1; size: .; D: .; DNA: TGTGCCAGCAGTGTTTCGAGGGGGGGGCGGGCCACTGAAGCTTTCTTT; CDR3: CASSVSRGGRATEAFF
V: TRBV5-1; length: 14; J: TRBJ2-3; size: .; D: .; DNA: TGCGCCAGCAGCTTGGTGGCCGAGGCAGATACGCAGTATTTT; CDR3: CASSLVAEADTQYF
V: TRBV19; length: 15; J: TRBJ1-1; size: .; D: .; DNA: TGTGCCAGTAGCCCCAGGAGGACAAAACCCACTGAAGCTTTCTTT; CDR3: CASSPRRTKPTEAFF
V: TRBV5-4; length: 14; J: TRBJ2-7; size: .; D: TRBD1; DNA: TGTGCCAGCAGCTTGGGACAGGGGGTCGTCGAGCAGTACTTC; CDR3: CASSLGQGVVEQYF
V: TRBV7-3; length: 15; J: TRBJ2-2; size: .; D: .; DNA: TGTGCCAGCAGCCAAACCGGGGGACCCACCGGGGAGCTGTTTTTT; CDR3: CASSQTGGPTGELFF
V: TRBV27; length: 15; J: TRBJ2-5; size: .; D: TRBD2; DNA: TGTGCCAGCGGGCTAGCGGGGGCCCTCCAAGAGACCCAGTACTTC; CDR3: CASGLAGALQETQYF
V: TRBV25-1; length: 16; J: TRBJ2-6; size: .; D: .; DNA: TGTGCCAGCAGTGAATCTCTGGGGCCTGGGGCCAACGTCCTGACTTTC; CDR3: CASSESLGPGANVLTF
V: TRBV5-1; length: 12; J: TRBJ1-2; size: .; D: .; DNA: TGCGCCAGCAGCGCCGACAGGAATGGCTACACCTTC; CDR3: CASSADRNGYTF
V: TRBV6-1; length: 16; J: TRBJ1-2; size: .; D: .; DNA: TGTGCCAGCAGTGAAGCGGTACCCCGCACTAACTATGGCTACACCTTC; CDR3: CASSEAVPRTNYGYTF
V: TRBV11-2; length: 15; J: TRBJ2-3; size: .; D: .; DNA: TGTGCCAGCAGTCCCCGGGAGAGGGCGTCAGATACGCAGTATTTT; CDR3: CASSPRERASDTQYF
V: TRBV5-8; length: 15; J: TRBJ2-3; size: .; D: .; DNA: TGTGCCAGCAGCTCGCCGGGCCCTAGCACAGATACGCAGTATTTT; CDR3: CASSSPGPSTDTQYF
V: TRBV13; length: 14; J: TRBJ2-3; size: .; D: .; DNA: TGTGCCAGCAGCTTAGGTGAGGGCACAGATACGCAGTATTTT; CDR3: CASSLGEGTDTQYF
V: TRBV6-1; length: 16; J: TRBJ2-2; size: .; D: .; DNA: TGTGCCAGCAGTGAACGACAGGAGAGAAACACCGGGGAGCTGTTTTTT; CDR3: CASSERQERNTGELFF
V: TRBV6-1; length: 14; J: TRBJ1-5; size: .; D: .; DNA: TGTGCCAGCAGGCCGCTCCCCGGCAATCAGCCCCAGCATTTT; CDR3: CASRPLPGNQPQHF
V: TRBV5-8; length: 15; J: TRBJ2-1; size: .; D: TRBD2; DNA: TGTGCCAGCAGCGATTCCGGGACTAACTACAATGAGCAGTTCTTC; CDR3: CASSDSGTNYNEQFF
V: TRBV5-1; length: 15; J: TRBJ2-5; size: few; D: TRBD2; DNA: TGCGCCAGCAGCTTAACTAGCGGGGCCCAAGAGACCCAGTACTTC; CDR3: CASSLTSGAQETQYF